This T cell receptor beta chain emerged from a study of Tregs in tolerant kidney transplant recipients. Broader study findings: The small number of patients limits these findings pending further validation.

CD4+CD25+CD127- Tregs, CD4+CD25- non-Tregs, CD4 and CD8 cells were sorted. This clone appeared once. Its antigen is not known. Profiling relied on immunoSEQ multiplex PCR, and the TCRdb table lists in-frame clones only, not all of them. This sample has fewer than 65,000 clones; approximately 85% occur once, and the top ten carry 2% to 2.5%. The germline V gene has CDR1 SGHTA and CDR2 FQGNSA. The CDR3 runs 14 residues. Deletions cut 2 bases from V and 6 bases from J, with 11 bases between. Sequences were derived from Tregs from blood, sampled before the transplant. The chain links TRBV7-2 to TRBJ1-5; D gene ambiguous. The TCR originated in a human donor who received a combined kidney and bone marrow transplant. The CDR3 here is CASSLKSSGQPQHF. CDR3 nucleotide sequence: TGTGCCAGCAGCTTAAAATCTTCGGGTCAGCCCCAGCATTTT.